Listed below are T cell receptor beta chains from one sample, sequenced in a study of shared clonotypes between healthy human individuals. The assay was immunoSEQ multiplex PCR, and TCRdb's table has in-frame clones only and misses some. The data contain more than 500,000 clones, 90% to 95% of them singletons. Sequencing was carried out using naive CD8+ T cells sorted from blood. Source of these receptors: a woman aged 30 to 39 in good health. Both conserved end residues are part of each CDR3. Fields, in order: J gene, clone size, V gene, CDR3 length, CDR3 protein. Some rows mark clone size as missing; the rest say once, few, many or name a class of expanded clone.

TRBJ2-3	.	TRBV5-4	13	CACTLRGRDTQYF
TRBJ2-1	once	TRBV5-4	16	CASSFLGGEGYNEQFF
TRBJ2-7	.	TRBV11-2	18	CASSPNRDYTTGSYEQYF
TRBJ1-2	.	TRBV28	14	CASKKGHSYYGYTF
TRBJ2-7	.	TRBV11-2	15	CASSLALQGSYEQYF
TRBJ2-1	once	TRBV27	18	CASSALGASGLSYNEQFF
TRBJ1-6	.	TRBV13	13	CASSLGGSSPLHF
TRBJ2-4	.	TRBV28	16	CASIPGGAAAKNIQYF
TRBJ1-1	.	TRBV4-2	15	CASSQEAGRGTEAFF
TRBJ2-7	.	TRBV10-3	16	CAISDPGTSGRYEQYF
TRBJ1-1	.	TRBV4-1	15	CASSQEEGGWSEAFF
TRBJ1-3	.	TRBV13	15	CASSSSEFSGNTIYF